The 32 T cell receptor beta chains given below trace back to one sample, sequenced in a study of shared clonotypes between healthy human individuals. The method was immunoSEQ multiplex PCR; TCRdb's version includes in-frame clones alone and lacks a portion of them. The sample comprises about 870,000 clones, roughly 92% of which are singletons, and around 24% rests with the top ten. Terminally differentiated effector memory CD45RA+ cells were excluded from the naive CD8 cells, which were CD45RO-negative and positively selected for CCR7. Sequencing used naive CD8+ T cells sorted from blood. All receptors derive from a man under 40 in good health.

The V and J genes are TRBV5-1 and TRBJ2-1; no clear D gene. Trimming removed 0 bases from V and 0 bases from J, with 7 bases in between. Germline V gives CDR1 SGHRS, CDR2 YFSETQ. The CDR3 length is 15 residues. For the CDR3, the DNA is TGCGCCAGCAGCTTGGCACAGAACTCCTACAATGAGCAGTTCTTC. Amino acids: CASSLAQNSYNEQFF.

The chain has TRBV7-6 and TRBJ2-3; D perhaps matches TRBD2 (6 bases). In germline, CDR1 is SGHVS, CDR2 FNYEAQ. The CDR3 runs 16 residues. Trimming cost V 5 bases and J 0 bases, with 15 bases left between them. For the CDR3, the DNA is TGTGCCAGCAGCAAGGACGGGAGAGGTAGCACAGATACGCAGTATTTT. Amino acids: CASSKDGRGSTDTQYF.

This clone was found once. CDR3 sequence: CASSSPGGSSYNEQFF. The CDR3, as DNA: TGTGCCAGCAGCTCCCCAGGGGGCAGCTCCTACAATGAGCAGTTCTTC. This rearrangement joins TRBV7-9 to TRBJ2-1; TRBD1 agrees at 8 bases. This CDR3 has 16 residues. J lost 0 bases, V lost 4 bases, and 5 bases had no gene match. Germline values: CDR1 SEHNR, CDR2 FQNEAQ (reference sequence).

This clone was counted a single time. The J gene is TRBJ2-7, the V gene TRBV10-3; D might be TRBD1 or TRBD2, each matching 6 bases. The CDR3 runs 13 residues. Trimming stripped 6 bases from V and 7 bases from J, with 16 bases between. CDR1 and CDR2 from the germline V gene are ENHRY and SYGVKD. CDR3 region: CAISASGAGEQYF. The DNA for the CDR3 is TGTGCCATCAGCGCCTCGGGGGCTGGGGAGCAGTACTTC.

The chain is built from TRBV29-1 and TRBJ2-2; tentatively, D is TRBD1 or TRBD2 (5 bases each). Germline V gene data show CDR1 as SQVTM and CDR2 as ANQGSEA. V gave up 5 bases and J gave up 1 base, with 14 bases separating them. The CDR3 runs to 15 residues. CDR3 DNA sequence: TGCAGCGTTTTCCCCCGGGACGGGAACACCGGGGAGCTGTTTTTT. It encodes CSVFPRDGNTGELFF.

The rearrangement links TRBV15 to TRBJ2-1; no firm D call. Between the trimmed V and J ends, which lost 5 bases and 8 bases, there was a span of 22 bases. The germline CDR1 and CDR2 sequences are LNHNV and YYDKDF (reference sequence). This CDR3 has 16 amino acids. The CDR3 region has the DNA TGTGCCACCAGCCTCGACGGCTCGTGGCCCTCCGATGAGCAGTTCTTC. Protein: CATSLDGSWPSDEQFF.

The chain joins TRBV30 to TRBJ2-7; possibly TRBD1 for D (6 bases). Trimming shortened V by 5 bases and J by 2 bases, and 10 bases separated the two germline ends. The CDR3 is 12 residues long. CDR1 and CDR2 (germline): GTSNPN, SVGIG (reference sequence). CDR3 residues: CAWAAGAYEQYF. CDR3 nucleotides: TGTGCCTGGGCAGCAGGGGCCTACGAGCAGTACTTC.

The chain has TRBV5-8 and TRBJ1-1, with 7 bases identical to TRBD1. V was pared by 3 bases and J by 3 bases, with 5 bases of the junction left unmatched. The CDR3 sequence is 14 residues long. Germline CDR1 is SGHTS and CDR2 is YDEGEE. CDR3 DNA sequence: TGTGCCAGCAGCTATCCGGGACAGTACACTGAAGCTTTCTTT. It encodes CASSYPGQYTEAFF.

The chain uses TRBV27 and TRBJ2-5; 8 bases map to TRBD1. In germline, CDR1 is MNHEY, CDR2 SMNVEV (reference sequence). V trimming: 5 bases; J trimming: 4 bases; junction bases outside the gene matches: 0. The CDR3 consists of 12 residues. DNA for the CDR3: TGTGCCAGCAGTACAGGGGGAGAGACCCAGTACTTC. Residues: CASSTGGETQYF.

Written as DNA, the CDR3 is TGCGCCAGCAGCTCAGGACTAGGAAGAGGGTACAATGAGCAGTTCTTC. Its protein is CASSSGLGRGYNEQFF. The J gene is TRBJ2-1, the V gene TRBV5-1; 7 bases fit TRBD2. J lost 4 bases, V lost 3 bases, and 10 bases had no gene match. Germline V CDR1 and CDR2: SGHRS, YFSETQ. CDR3 length: 16 amino acids.

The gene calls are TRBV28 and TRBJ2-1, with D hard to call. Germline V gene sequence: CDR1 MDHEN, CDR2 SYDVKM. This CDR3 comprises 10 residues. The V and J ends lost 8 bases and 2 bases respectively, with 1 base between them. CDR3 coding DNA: TGTGCCAGCGCCTACAATGAGCAGTTCTTC. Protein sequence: CASAYNEQFF.

CDR3 DNA: TGTGCCAGCAGTTTACCCGGTAGCACAGATACGCAGTATTTT. Translation gives CASSLPGSTDTQYF. This chain links TRBV27 with TRBJ2-3, with D uncertain. V lost 2 bases and J 0 bases, leaving 6 bases between the germline ends. The CDR3 runs to 14 residues. CDR1 MNHEY and CDR2 SMNVEV come from the germline V gene (reference sequence).

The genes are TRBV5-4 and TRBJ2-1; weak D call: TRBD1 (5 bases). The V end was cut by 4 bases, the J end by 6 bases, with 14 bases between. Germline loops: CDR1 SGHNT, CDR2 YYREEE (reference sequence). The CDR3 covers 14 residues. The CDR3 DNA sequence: TGTGCCAGCAGCCCCCAGGGCCCCCCCAATGAGCAGTTCTTC. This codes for CASSPQGPPNEQFF.

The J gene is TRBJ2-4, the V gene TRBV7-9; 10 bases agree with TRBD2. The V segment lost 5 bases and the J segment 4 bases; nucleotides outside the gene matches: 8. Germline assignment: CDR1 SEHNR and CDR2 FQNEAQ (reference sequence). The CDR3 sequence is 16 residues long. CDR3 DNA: TGTGCCAGCAGCCCGCGGACTAGCGGCCCTAAAAACATTCAGTACTTC. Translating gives CASSPRTSGPKNIQYF.

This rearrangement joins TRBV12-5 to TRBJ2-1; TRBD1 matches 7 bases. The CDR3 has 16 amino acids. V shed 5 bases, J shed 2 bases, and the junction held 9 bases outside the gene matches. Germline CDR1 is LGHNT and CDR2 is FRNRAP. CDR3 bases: TGTGCTAGTGGTCTTTCCTACAGGGGTCCCTACAATGAGCAGTTCTTC. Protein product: CASGLSYRGPYNEQFF.

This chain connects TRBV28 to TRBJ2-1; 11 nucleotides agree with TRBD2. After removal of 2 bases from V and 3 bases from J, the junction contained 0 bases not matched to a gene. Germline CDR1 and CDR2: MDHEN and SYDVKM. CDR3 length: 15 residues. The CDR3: CASSLTSGSYNEQFF. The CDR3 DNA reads TGTGCCAGCAGTTTAACTAGCGGGAGCTACAATGAGCAGTTCTTC.

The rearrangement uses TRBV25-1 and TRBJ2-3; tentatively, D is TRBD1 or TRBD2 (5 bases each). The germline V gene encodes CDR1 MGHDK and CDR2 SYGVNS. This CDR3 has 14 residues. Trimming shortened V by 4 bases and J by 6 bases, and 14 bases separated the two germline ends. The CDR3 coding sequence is TGTGCCAGCAGTGGTGGGGACCTGTCGGATACGCAGTATTTT. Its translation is CASSGGDLSDTQYF.

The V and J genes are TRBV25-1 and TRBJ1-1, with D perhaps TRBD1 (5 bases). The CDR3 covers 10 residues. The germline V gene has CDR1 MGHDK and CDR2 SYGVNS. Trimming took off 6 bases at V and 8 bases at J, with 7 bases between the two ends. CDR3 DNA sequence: TGTGCCAGCAGGGGGGGGGAAGCTTTCTTT. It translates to CASRGGEAFF. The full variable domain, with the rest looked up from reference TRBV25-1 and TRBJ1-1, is EADIYQTPRYLVIGTGKKITLECSQTMGHDKMYWYQQDPGMELHLIHYSYGVNSTEKGDLSSESTVSRIRTEHFPLTLESARPSHTSQYLCASRGGEAFFGQGTRLTVV.

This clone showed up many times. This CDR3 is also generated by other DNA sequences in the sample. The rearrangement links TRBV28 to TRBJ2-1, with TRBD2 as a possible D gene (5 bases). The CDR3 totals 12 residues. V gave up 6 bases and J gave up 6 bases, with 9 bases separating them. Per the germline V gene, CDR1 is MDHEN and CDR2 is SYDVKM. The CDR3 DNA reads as TGTGCCAGCAGCCCCGGGGTCAATGAGCAGTTCTTC. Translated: CASSPGVNEQFF. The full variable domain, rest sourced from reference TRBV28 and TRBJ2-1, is DVKVTQSSRYLVKRTGEKVFLECVQDMDHENMFWYRQDPGLGLRLIYFSYDVKMKEKGDIPEGYSVSREKKERFSLILESASTNQTSMYLCASSPGVNEQFFGPGTRLTVL.

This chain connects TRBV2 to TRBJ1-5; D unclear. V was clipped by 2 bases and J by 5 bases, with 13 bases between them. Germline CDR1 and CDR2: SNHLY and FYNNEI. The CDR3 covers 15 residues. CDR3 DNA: TGTGCCAGCAGTGAATGGCAGACAACAGATCAGCCCCAGCATTTT. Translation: CASSEWQTTDQPQHF. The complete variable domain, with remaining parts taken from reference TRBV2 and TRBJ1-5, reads EPEVTQTPSHQVTQMGQEVILRCVPISNHLYFYWYRQILGQKVEFLVSFYNNEISEKSEIFDDQFSVERPDGSNFTLKIRSTKLEDSAMYFCASSEWQTTDQPQHFGDGTRLSIL.

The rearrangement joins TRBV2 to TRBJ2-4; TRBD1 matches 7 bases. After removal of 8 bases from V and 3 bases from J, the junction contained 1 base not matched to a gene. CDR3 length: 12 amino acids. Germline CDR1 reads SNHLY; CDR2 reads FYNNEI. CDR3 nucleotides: TGTGCCAGCGACAGGGACAAAAACATTCAGTACTTC. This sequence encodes CASDRDKNIQYF.

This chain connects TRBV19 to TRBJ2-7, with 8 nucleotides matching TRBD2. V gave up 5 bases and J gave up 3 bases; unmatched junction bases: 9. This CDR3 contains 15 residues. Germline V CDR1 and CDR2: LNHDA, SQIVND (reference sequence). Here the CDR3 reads CASSVEPGLVYEQYF. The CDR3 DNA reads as TGTGCCAGTAGTGTCGAACCGGGACTAGTCTACGAGCAGTACTTC.

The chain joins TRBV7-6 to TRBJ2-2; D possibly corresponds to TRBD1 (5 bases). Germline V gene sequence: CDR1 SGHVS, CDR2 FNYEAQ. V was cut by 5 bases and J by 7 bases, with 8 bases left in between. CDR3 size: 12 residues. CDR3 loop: CASSARVGELFF. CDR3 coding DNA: TGTGCCAGCAGCGCCAGGGTCGGGGAGCTGTTTTTT.

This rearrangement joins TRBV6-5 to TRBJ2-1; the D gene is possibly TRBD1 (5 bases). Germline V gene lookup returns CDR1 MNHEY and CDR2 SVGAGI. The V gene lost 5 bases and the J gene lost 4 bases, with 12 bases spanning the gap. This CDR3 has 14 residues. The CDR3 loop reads CASSEDNLYNEQFF. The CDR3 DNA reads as TGTGCCAGCAGTGAGGACAACTTATACAATGAGCAGTTCTTC.

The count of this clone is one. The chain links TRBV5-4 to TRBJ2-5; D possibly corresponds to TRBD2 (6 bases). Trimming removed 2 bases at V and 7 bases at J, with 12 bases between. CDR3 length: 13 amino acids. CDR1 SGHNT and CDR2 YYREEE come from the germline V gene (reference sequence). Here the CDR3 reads CASSLWGEVTQYF. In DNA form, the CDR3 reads TGTGCCAGCAGCTTATGGGGGGAGGTGACCCAGTACTTC.

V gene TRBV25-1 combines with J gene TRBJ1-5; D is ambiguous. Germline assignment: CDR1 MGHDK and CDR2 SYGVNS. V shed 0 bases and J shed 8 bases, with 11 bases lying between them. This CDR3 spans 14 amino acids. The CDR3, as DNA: TGTGCCAGCAGTGAATACTCGAATCTGAAGCCCCAGCATTTT. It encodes CASSEYSNLKPQHF.

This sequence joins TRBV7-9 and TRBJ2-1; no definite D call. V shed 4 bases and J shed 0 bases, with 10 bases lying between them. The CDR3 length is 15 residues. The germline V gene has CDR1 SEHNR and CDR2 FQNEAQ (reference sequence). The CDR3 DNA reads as TGTGCCAGCAGCTCTACCAGGAGCTCCTACAATGAGCAGTTCTTC. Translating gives CASSSTRSSYNEQFF.

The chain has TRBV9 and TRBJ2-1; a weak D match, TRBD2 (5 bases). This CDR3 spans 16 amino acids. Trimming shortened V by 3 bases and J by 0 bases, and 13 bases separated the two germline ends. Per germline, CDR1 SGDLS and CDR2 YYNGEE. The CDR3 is CASSALAQSSYNEQFF. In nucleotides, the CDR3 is TGTGCCAGCAGCGCCTTAGCGCAGAGCTCCTACAATGAGCAGTTCTTC.

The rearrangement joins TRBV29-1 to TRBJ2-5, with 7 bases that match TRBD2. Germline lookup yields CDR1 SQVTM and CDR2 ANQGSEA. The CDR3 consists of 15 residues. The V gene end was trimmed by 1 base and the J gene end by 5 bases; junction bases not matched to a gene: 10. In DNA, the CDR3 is TGCAGCGTTGAAGGTGCGGGAGTAGGGGTGGAGACCCAGTACTTC. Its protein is CSVEGAGVGVETQYF.

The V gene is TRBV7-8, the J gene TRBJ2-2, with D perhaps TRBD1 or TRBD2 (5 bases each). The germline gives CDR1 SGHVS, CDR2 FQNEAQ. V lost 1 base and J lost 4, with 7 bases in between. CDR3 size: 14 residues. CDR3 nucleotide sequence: TGTGCCAGCAGCTTAGGAGGGACCACCGGGGAGCTGTTTTTT. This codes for CASSLGGTTGELFF.

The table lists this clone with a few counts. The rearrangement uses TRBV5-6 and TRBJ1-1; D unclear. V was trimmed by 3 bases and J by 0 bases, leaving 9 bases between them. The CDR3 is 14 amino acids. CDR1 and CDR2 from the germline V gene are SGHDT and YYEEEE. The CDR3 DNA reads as TGTGCCAGCAGCTATCCGAACATGAACACTGAAGCTTTCTTT. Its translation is CASSYPNMNTEAFF.

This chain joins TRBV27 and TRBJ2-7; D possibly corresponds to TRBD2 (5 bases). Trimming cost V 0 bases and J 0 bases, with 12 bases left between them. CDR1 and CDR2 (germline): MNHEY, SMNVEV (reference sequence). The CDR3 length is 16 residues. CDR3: CASSLSASLLSYEQYF. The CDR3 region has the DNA TGTGCCAGCAGTTTATCGGCTAGCCTCCTCTCCTACGAGCAGTACTTC.